These T cell receptor beta chains were read from a single sample in a study of T cell responses to AZD1222 COVID-19 vaccine. Using immunoSEQ multiplex PCR, the repertoire was profiled, and TCRdb retains in-frame clones only, with some absent. Of some 81,000 clones listed, 75% to 95% are singletons. The specimen comprised peripheral blood, sampled 28 days after the second AZD1222 dose. The receptors derive from an adult who received the AZD1222 COVID-19 vaccine. The CDR3 runs from the conserved cysteine through the conserved F or W.

>TRBV28
CASSPKGGYRLSNQPQHF
>TRBV24-1
CATSDPTSGDYNEQFF
>TRBV19
CASSNTGVTNEKLFF
>TRBV3-1/TRBV3-2
CASSPLRQVYNSPLHF
>TRBV19
CASSNLFSDRADTEAFF
>TRBV20-1
CSASAPGGIDGYTF
>TRBV7-2
CASSHRDRGQFAFF
>TRBV25-1
CASRDRGRGRTEAFF
>TRBV7-2
CASQGLSGNTIYF
>TRBV28
CASSLWLAGVGGELFF
>TRBV30
CAWSDLAGFMMNTGELFF
>TRBV7-9
CASSLPPGQVSYEQYF
>TRBV24-1
CATSDRTSGRSTDTQYF
>TRBV29-1
CSVEVRALSGNTIYF
>TRBV9
CASSVAKDGTSGRDSYNEQFF
>TRBV5-1
CASSFTGGRLEQYF
>TRBV19
CASRPRGWSNEQFF
>TRBV5-1
CASSRTGTGNGYTF
>TRBV6-1
CASSEVSRGPYSTDTQYF
>TRBV2
CATKRGQITEAFF
>TRBV11-2
CASSLGTSLYEQYF
>TRBV10-3
CAISESLGAREQYF
>TRBV5-1
CASSLDGVNQPQHF
>TRBV30
CACTGSGRYEQYF
>TRBV30
CAWSVREGNTIYF
>TRBV7-2
CASTRGSGRVNIQYF
>TRBV20-1
CSASEFYMNTEAFF
>TRBV6-1
CASSEFYQPQHF
>TRBV2
CASSRSGPGGDEQFF